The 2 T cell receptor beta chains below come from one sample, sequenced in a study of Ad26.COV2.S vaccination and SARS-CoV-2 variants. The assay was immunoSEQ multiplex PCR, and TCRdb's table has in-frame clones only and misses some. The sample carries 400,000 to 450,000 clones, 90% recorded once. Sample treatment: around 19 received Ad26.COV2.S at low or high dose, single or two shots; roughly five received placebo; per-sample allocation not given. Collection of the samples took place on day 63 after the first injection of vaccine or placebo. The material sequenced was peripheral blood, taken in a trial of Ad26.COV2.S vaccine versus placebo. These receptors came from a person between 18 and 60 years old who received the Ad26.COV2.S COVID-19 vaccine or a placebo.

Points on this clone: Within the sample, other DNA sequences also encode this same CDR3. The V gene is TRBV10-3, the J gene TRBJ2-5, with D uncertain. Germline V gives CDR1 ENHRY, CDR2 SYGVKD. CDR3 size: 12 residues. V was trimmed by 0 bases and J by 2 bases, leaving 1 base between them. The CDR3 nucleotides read TGTGCCATCAGTGAGTCACAAGAGACCCAGTACTTC. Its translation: CAISESQETQYF.

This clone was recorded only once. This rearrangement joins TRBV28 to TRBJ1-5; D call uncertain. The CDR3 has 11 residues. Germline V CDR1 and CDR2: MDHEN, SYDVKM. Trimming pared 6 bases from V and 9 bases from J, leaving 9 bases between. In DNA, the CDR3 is TGTGCCAGCAGCCGCTCGTGGCCCCAGCATTTT. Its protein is CASSRSWPQHF.